The 20 T cell receptor beta chains presented below share a single source sample, sequenced in a study of T cells in Graves' hyperthyroidism and ophthalmopathy (dated by TCRdb to the late 2010s). The protocol used for the library was multiplex PCR. The sequencer was an Illumina HiSeq 2000. Amplification of TCR beta CDR3 regions was carried out from RNA transcripts. The TCR CDR3 was subjected to a first round of RT-PCR using the HTBI primer set and the Qiagen OneStep RT-PCR kit. Starting from the raw public reads, TCRdb applied fastp trimming at Q25, assembled clones with MiXCR and retained in-frame beta chains. CDR3 protein duplicates are merged, each entry listing the most common genes and DNA. The sample profile shows over 700,000 distinct CDR3 sequences; 18% of them were found once. The ten largest make up around 17% of the sample. Sequenced input: blood. The origin of the receptors is a woman aged 45-60 years with Graves' hyperthyroidism that later progressed to Graves' ophthalmopathy.

The chain uses TRBV7-3 and TRBJ2-2, with D perhaps TRBD1 (5 bases). Trimming took off 5 bases at V and 7 bases at J, with 23 bases between the two ends. The germline V gene has CDR1 SGHTA and CDR2 FQGTGA. The CDR3 length is 17 residues. This CDR3 is CASSPHSGRERSGELFF. In DNA form, the CDR3 reads TGTGCCAGCAGCCCACATTCTGGCAGGGAAAGGAGCGGGGAGCTGTTTTTT.

The genes are TRBV20-1 and TRBJ1-4; D gene uncertain. The CDR3 runs 13 residues. V lost 2 bases, J lost 4 bases, and 8 bases lay in between. Germline V lookup: CDR1 DFQATT, CDR2 SNEGSKA (reference sequence). Here the CDR3 DNA reads TGCAGTGCTAGAACCGGTGGTAATGAAAAACTGTTTTTT. It specifies CSARTGGNEKLFF.

This clonotype was counted between two and nine times. This sequence joins TRBV11-2 and TRBJ1-1; D gene uncertain. Germline values: CDR1 SGHAT, CDR2 FQNNGV. The CDR3 has 13 amino acids. The ends were cut back, 0 bases at V and 4 bases at J, with 6 bases in the middle. In nucleotides, the CDR3 is TGTGCCAGCAGCTTAGAGCCCATCACTGAAGCTTTCTTT. Translation: CASSLEPITEAFF.

V and J are TRBV4-1 and TRBJ2-5; 8 bases are shared with TRBD1. This CDR3 has 16 amino acids. J lost 2 bases, V lost 1 base, and 6 bases had no gene match. The germline CDR1 and CDR2 sequences are MGHRA and YSYEKL. The CDR3 DNA sequence: TGCGCCAGCAGCCAAGCTCGGACAGGGACTCAAGAGACCCAGTACTTC. Protein: CASSQARTGTQETQYF.

The sample holds a few counts of this clonotype. V and J are TRBV29-1 and TRBJ2-5, with 9 nucleotides matching TRBD1. The CDR3 is made up of 14 amino acids. From germline, CDR1 is SQVTM and CDR2 ANQGSEA. The junction had 3 bases not matched to a gene; V was cut back by 4 bases and J by 0 bases. The CDR3 DNA reads as TGCAGCGTTGGAGGGACAGGGTACCAAGAGACCCAGTACTTC. Translated: CSVGGTGYQETQYF.

This rearrangement joins TRBV30 to TRBJ1-6; 9 bases agree with TRBD1. Germline CDR1 GTSNPN, CDR2 SVGIG (reference sequence). V lost 4 bases, J lost 7 bases, and 8 bases stayed unmatched. CDR3 length equals 15 residues. The CDR3 DNA follows: TGTGCCTGGAACCAGCCCGGACAGGGGAATTCACCCCTCCACTTT. This translates into CAWNQPGQGNSPLHF.

In this sample, this clonotype turned up a few times. Relative to the germline gene, one junction end is altered; a read error may explain this. CDR3 in DNA: TGTGCCAGCAGCGTAGGAAGAGGGGTGGACTCACCCCTCCACTTT. Residues: CASSVGRGVDSPLHF. The chain couples TRBV13 to TRBJ1-6; D is perhaps TRBD1 (5 bases). The CDR3 is 15 residues long. Per germline, CDR1 PRHDT and CDR2 FYEKMQ (reference sequence).

Turning to this clonotype: A read error is possible here, since a much larger clone lies one base away. The chain combines TRBV3-1 with TRBJ1-6; no reliable D call. CDR1 is LGHDT, CDR2 YNNKEL, per germline (reference sequence). The CDR3 length is 12 residues. The germline V and J ends were trimmed by 5 bases and 5 bases, with 4 bases remaining between them. The CDR3, as DNA: TGTGCCAGCAGCTCGGATAATTCACCCCTCCACTTT. Amino acids: CASSSDNSPLHF.

J is TRBJ2-7 and V is TRBV9; TRBD2 matches 8 bases. The CDR3 has 15 residues. Germline V gene lookup returns CDR1 SGDLS and CDR2 YYNGEE. J was trimmed by 3 bases and V by 4 bases; bases with no gene match: 9. The chain's CDR3 is CASSPGGASDYEQYF. CDR3 DNA: TGTGCCAGCAGCCCGGGGGGGGCCTCGGACTACGAGCAGTACTTC.

The rearrangement uses TRBV20-1 and TRBJ2-1; tentative D call: TRBD1 (5 bases). This CDR3 is built from 14 residues. Germline V gene sequence: CDR1 DFQATT, CDR2 SNEGSKA (reference sequence). Trimming shortened V by 4 bases and J by 7 bases, and 17 bases separated the two germline ends. CDR3 protein: CSATLPGKVNEQFF. The DNA for the CDR3 is TGCAGTGCTACGTTGCCAGGGAAGGTAAATGAGCAGTTCTTC.

V is TRBV29-1 and J is TRBJ2-2; D not certain. CDR1 and CDR2 (germline): SQVTM, ANQGSEA. CDR3 length: 16 amino acids. Trimming shortened V by 2 bases and J by 6 bases, and 19 bases separated the two germline ends. The CDR3 region is CSVEYPVGKGSGELFF. CDR3 DNA sequence: TGCAGCGTTGAATACCCGGTCGGAAAAGGTTCCGGGGAGCTGTTTTTT.

The gene calls are TRBV7-9 and TRBJ1-1, with D hard to call. CDR3 length: 17 residues. V lost 5 bases, J lost 0 bases, and 19 bases lay in between. Per the germline V gene, CDR1 is SEHNR and CDR2 is FQNEAQ (reference sequence). The CDR3 region has the DNA TGTGCCAGCAGCGGAGAAAGTCTGGCGGGTCTGAACACTGAAGCTTTCTTT. This codes for CASSGESLAGLNTEAFF.

This clonotype was picked up many times. For the CDR3, the DNA is TGCAGTGCTAGAGTAACGGGGTTAGGCACCTATAATTCACCCCTCCACTTT. Encoded protein: CSARVTGLGTYNSPLHF. The chain joins TRBV20-1 to TRBJ1-6; no firm D call. CDR3 length: 17 amino acids. Germline CDR1 DFQATT, CDR2 SNEGSKA (reference sequence). V gave up 1 base and J gave up 2 bases, with 15 bases separating them.

The sample holds a few counts of this clonotype. This chain links TRBV5-1 with TRBJ1-2; 7 positions match TRBD1. The germline V gene encodes CDR1 SGHRS and CDR2 YFSETQ. The J segment lost 0 bases and the V segment lost 4 bases, leaving 9 bases of the junction unmatched. This CDR3 spans 16 amino acids. This chain's CDR3 is CASSPGTANANYGYTF. CDR3 nucleotide sequence: TGCGCCAGCAGCCCCGGGACAGCAAACGCTAACTATGGCTACACCTTC.

The V gene is TRBV24-1, the J gene TRBJ2-2, with D possibly matching TRBD1 (6 bases). The germline V gene has CDR1 KGHDR and CDR2 SFDVKD. CDR3 length: 16 residues. V was clipped by 7 bases and J by 0 bases, with 14 bases between them. CDR3 coding DNA: TGTGCCACCAGCAATTCAGGGGCCGCGAACACCGGGGAGCTGTTTTTT. Translation gives CATSNSGAANTGELFF.

The chain uses TRBV3-1 and TRBJ1-1; D is unclear. Per the germline V gene, CDR1 is LGHDT and CDR2 is YNNKEL (reference sequence). V gave up 0 bases and J gave up 3 bases, with 8 bases separating them. This CDR3 contains 14 residues. The CDR3 nucleotides read TGTGCCAGCAGCCAAGACACCTTATACACTGAAGCTTTCTTT. Translating it yields CASSQDTLYTEAFF.

This clonotype occurred a few times. The rearrangement joins TRBV6-1 to TRBJ1-3; unclear D gene. There are 15 residues in the CDR3. With 6 bases removed from V and 2 bases from J, the gap between germline ends came to 14 bases. Germline values: CDR1 MNHNS, CDR2 SASEGT. CDR3 DNA sequence: TGTGCCAGCAGCGAGGAAGCCCACGCTGGAAACACCATATATTTT. Its translation: CASSEEAHAGNTIYF.

As regards this clonotype: A much larger clone sits a single nucleotide away, making a read error possible. The V and J genes are TRBV12-3 or TRBV12-4 and TRBJ2-3; D not certain. The CDR3 contains 15 residues. CDR3 region: CTSAPDVPSTDTQYF. The CDR3, as DNA: TGTACCAGCGCGCCCGATGTACCCAGCACAGATACGCAGTATTTT.

This chain connects TRBV6-1 to TRBJ1-4; 11 nucleotides align to TRBD1. Germline-derived CDR1 and CDR2 are MNHNS and SASEGT. The CDR3 length is 16 residues. V shed 6 bases and J 4 bases; nucleotides not matched to a gene: 7. The CDR3 bases are TGTGCCAGCAGACCCTGGGACAGGGGGTTTAATGAAAAACTGTTTTTT. Amino acids: CASRPWDRGFNEKLFF.

This clonotype was recorded a few times. The V call is TRBV6-1, the J call TRBJ2-5; 12 positions agree with TRBD1. The CDR3 contains 14 residues. Trimming cost V 7 bases and J 5 bases; bases outside gene matches: 5. In germline, CDR1 is MNHNS, CDR2 SASEGT. CDR3 DNA sequence: TGTGCCAGCACCTCGGGACAGGGGGCTGAGACCCAGTACTTC. This translates into CASTSGQGAETQYF.